The 7 T cell receptor beta chains below come from one sample, sequenced in a study of technical replicates of blood from four donors (dated by TCRdb to 2015 to 2018). Libraries were built with the immunoSEQ multiplex PCR assay. TCRdb took this table from immuneACCESS and kept in-frame rearrangements with V and J called. Such tables lack part of the clones; where checked against another copy, unresolved V genes explain under half of the gap, and the rest is unexplained. This sample gives about 13,000 clones in total; 95% of them show up just once. The ten largest clones add up to under 8% of the sample. Sequences were obtained from PBMCs. The source of these receptors is a human donor in good health.

The rearrangement joins TRBV7-3 to TRBJ2-1; 12 nucleotides match TRBD2. The V segment lost 5 bases and the J segment 6 bases; nucleotides outside the gene matches: 8. Germline V gene data show CDR1 as SGHTA and CDR2 as FQGTGA. This CDR3 is 16 amino acids long. Written as DNA, the CDR3 is TGTGCCAGCAGCCCCCGCTGGACTAGCGGGACCAATGAGCAGTTCTTC. It encodes CASSPRWTSGTNEQFF.

CDR3 in DNA: TGCGCCAGCAGCCAGGACAGGGCAGTGAACACTGAAGCTTTCTTT. Its translation: CASSQDRAVNTEAFF. The rearrangement uses TRBV5-1 and TRBJ1-1, with 8 positions matching TRBD1. The CDR3 loop spans 15 amino acids. Trimming removed 4 bases from V and 0 bases from J; junction bases left unmatched: 5. Germline CDR1 SGHRS, CDR2 YFSETQ.

The V and J genes are TRBV29-1 and TRBJ2-5, with 7 nucleotides matching TRBD1. This CDR3 region has 14 residues. Germline trimming cut 7 bases from V and 2 bases from J; bases unmatched to any gene: 10. CDR1 is SQVTM and CDR2 is ANQGSEA in the germline V gene. The CDR3 DNA sequence: TGCAGCGCCTTACAGGGGACGGGTCAAGAGACCCAGTACTTC. Its translation is CSALQGTGQETQYF. Drawing the rest from reference TRBV29-1 and TRBJ2-5, the complete variable domain is SAVISQKPSRDICQRGTSLTIQCQVDSQVTMMFWYRQQPGQSLTLIATANQGSEATYESGFVIDKFPISRPNLTFSTLTVSNMSPEDSSIYLCSALQGTGQETQYFGPGTRLLVL.

The chain combines TRBV28 with TRBJ2-1, with 8 bases lining up with TRBD1. CDR3 length: 17 amino acids. Losses at the gene ends were 5 bases for V and 8 bases for J; bases not matched to a gene: 17. Germline V gene sequence: CDR1 MDHEN, CDR2 SYDVKM. The CDR3 is CASSPGQGWPKRDEQFF. The CDR3 DNA follows: TGTGCCAGCAGTCCTGGACAGGGCTGGCCCAAACGCGATGAGCAGTTCTTC.

The chain combines TRBV28 with TRBJ2-1, with 9 bases matching TRBD2. V trimming: 3 bases; J trimming: 8 bases; junction bases outside the gene matches: 8. The CDR3 has 15 amino acids. CDR1 is MDHEN, CDR2 SYDVKM, per germline. As DNA, the CDR3 is TGTGCCAGCAGTTTGGGGGCGGGAGGGCAGGATGAGCAGTTCTTC. Translation gives CASSLGAGGQDEQFF.

In this sample, this clone turned up once. This rearrangement joins TRBV27 to TRBJ2-2, with a weak D call TRBD1 (6 bases). V lost 10 bases and J lost 4, with 22 bases in between. The germline CDR1 and CDR2 sequences are MNHEY and SMNVEV (reference sequence). The CDR3 totals 16 residues. The CDR3 region has the DNA TGTGCCACCAGGGAACGAGGACAGTACTTCACCGGGGAGCTGTTTTTT. Translation gives CATRERGQYFTGELFF.

The chain joins TRBV5-4 to TRBJ2-3; D might be TRBD1 (6 bases). CDR3 length equals 13 residues. Germline CDR1 reads SGHNT; CDR2 reads YYREEE (reference sequence). DNA of the CDR3: TGTGCAACCAGACTCGAGGGGGCAGATACGCAGTATTTT. Residues: CATRLEGADTQYF. The complete variable domain, with remaining parts taken from reference TRBV5-4 and TRBJ2-3, reads ETGVTQSPTHLIKTRGQQVTLRCSSQSGHNTVSWYQQALGQGPQFIFQYYREEENGRGNFPPRFSGLQFPNYSSELNVNALELDDSALYLCATRLEGADTQYFGPGTRLTVL.